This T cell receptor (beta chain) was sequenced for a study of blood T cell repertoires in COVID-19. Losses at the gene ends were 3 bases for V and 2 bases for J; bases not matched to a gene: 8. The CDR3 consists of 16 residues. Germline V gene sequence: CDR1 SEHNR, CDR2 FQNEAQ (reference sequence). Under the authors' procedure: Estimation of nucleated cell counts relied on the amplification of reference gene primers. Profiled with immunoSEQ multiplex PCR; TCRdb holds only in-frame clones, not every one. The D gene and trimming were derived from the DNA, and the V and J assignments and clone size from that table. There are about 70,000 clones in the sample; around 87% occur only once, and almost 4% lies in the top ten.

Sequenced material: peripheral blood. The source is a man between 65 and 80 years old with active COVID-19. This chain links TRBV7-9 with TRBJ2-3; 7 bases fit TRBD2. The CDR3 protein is CASSFWASGTTDTQYF. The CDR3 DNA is TGTGCCAGCAGCTTTTGGGCTAGCGGCACCACAGATACGCAGTATTTT.